These 5 T cell receptor beta chains came from one sample sequenced in a study of PD-L1 blockade in urothelial cancer. Assay: immunoSEQ multiplex PCR; the TCRdb copy retains only in-frame clones and omits some. This table holds more than 45,000 clones, around 79% found once. This specimen consisted of PBMCs, obtained around atezolizumab (anti-PD-L1) treatment. The receptors stem from a man in his 70s with urothelial cancer.

The CDR3 bases are TGTGCCTGGTCCCAGGGGGGCATCTCTGGGGCCAACGTCCTGACTTTC. Protein: CAWSQGGISGANVLTF. The rearrangement uses TRBV30 and TRBJ2-6; the D gene is possibly TRBD1 (7 bases). The CDR3 runs to 16 residues. The V end was cut by 5 bases, the J end by 0 bases, with 14 bases between. The germline gives CDR1 GTSNPN, CDR2 SVGIG (reference sequence).

V and J are TRBV15 and TRBJ1-2; a weak D match, TRBD1 (6 bases). The CDR3 is made up of 19 amino acids. Germline-derived CDR1 and CDR2 are LNHNV and YYDKDF (reference sequence). Trimming pared 0 bases from V and 1 base from J, leaving 21 bases between. In DNA, the CDR3 is TGTGCCACCAGCAGAGATCTTTACTCAGACAGGACGATTAACTATGGCTACACCTTC. Translating it yields CATSRDLYSDRTINYGYTF.

This chain links TRBV5-3 with TRBJ2-7; maybe TRBD2 (5 bases). TRBV5-3 carries the ORF label, with uncertain function. The CDR3 extends over 14 amino acids. V shed 3 bases and J shed 2 bases, with 12 bases lying between them. The CDR3 DNA reads TGTGCCAGAAGCTCAGTCTTGGGAGCCTACGAGCAGTACTTC. Residues: CARSSVLGAYEQYF.

V gene TRBV10-3 combines with J gene TRBJ1-1, with a possible D match to TRBD1 (6 bases). V was trimmed by 6 bases and J by 4 bases, leaving 15 bases between them. CDR3 length equals 14 residues. Germline CDR1 reads ENHRY; CDR2 reads SYGVKD. CDR3: CAIRPGAGATEAFF. Written as DNA, the CDR3 is TGTGCCATCAGGCCCGGGGCAGGGGCCACTGAAGCTTTCTTT.

This clone appeared a few times. This chain joins TRBV6-1 and TRBJ2-7; 9 bases are a match to TRBD1. Trimming cost V 5 bases and J 3 bases; bases outside gene matches: 8. The CDR3 totals 15 residues. Germline lookup yields CDR1 MNHNS and CDR2 SASEGT. CDR3 amino acids: CASSPGQGKDYEQYF. The CDR3 DNA sequence: TGTGCCAGCAGTCCCGGACAGGGGAAGGACTACGAGCAGTACTTC.